Following are 20 T cell receptor beta chains from one sample sequenced in a study of patients and donors after allogeneic stem cell transplantation. TCRdb used MiXCR to reprocess the RT-PCR reads, holding one entry per CDR3 protein. The table lists some 10,000 distinct CDR3 sequences, less than 25% of them singletons, with roughly 55% in the top ten. Sample: blood, either unsorted or a sorted T cell fraction (not recorded which). The receptors shown here come from a human donor who was either an allogeneic HSCT recipient or a stem cell or donor lymphocyte infusion donor (not recorded which). It is not recorded whose cells these are; they may come from a transplant donor.

This clonotype showed up many times. The rearrangement joins TRBV4-2 to TRBJ2-7, with 8 nucleotides matching TRBD2. V lost 0 bases and J lost 12; bases outside the gene matches: 10. The germline gives CDR1 LGHNA, CDR2 YNFKEQ. This CDR3 has 14 residues. The CDR3 sequence is CASSQDWGSGVLYF. CDR3 DNA: TGTGCCAGCAGCCAAGATTGGGGTAGCGGGGTACTGTACTTC.

This clonotype was counted at least ten times. This chain joins TRBV12-3 or TRBV12-4 and TRBJ1-5; D remains ambiguous. The CDR3 is 13 amino acids. V lost 6 bases to trimming and J lost 5 bases, with 11 bases between them. The CDR3, as DNA: TGTGCCAGCAGGCCGGACGGGCATCAGCCCCAGCATTTT. Translated: CASRPDGHQPQHF.

Relative to its sample, this clonotype is medium-sized (0.01 to 0.1%). The chain combines TRBV21-1 with TRBJ1-4; TRBD1 is taken as the D call from the table, unchecked against the DNA. TRBV21-1 is a pseudogene segment. There are 15 residues in the CDR3. The CDR3 reads CASSKRGQSNEKLFF. CDR3 in DNA: TGTGCCAGCAGCAAAAGGGGACAGTCTAATGAAAAACTGTTTTTT.

Many counts were recorded for this clonotype. The CDR3 loop reads CASSLALAGPNTEAFF. CDR3 DNA: TGTGCCAGCAGTTTAGCGCTGGCGGGACCCAACACTGAAGCTTTCTTT. The J gene is TRBJ1-1, the V gene TRBV12-3 or TRBV12-4; maybe TRBD1 (5 bases). The CDR3 runs to 16 residues. Trimming took off 0 bases at V and 2 bases at J, with 13 bases between the two ends.

This clonotype was seen more than once but under ten times. The chain has TRBV7-9 and TRBJ1-4; possibly TRBD1 for D (5 bases). Germline V gene data show CDR1 as SEHNR and CDR2 as FQNEAQ (reference sequence). This CDR3 has 14 residues. Trimming cost V 1 base and J 4 bases, with 7 bases left between them. In DNA, the CDR3 is TGTGCCAGCAGCTTAGAGGGGATTAATGAAAAACTGTTTTTT. It encodes CASSLEGINEKLFF. Using reference TRBV7-9 and TRBJ1-4 for the parts outside the CDR3, the full variable domain is DTGVSQNPRHKITKRGQNVTFRCDPISEHNRLYWYRQTLGQGPEFLTYFQNEAQLEKSRLLSDRFSAERPKGSFSTLEIQRTEQGDSAMYLCASSLEGINEKLFFGSGTQLSVL.

This clonotype came up many times. For the CDR3, the DNA is TGTGCCAGCAGCCAAGCGCAGGGGAGCACAGATACGCAGTATTTT. Residues: CASSQAQGSTDTQYF. This chain uses TRBV3-1 with TRBJ2-3, with a possible D match to TRBD1 (6 bases). The length of the CDR3 is 15 residues. V was cut by 1 base and J by 0 bases, with 8 bases left in between. CDR1 is LGHDT and CDR2 is YNNKEL in the germline V gene (reference sequence).

This clonotype is classed as medium-sized. V and J are TRBV6-5 and TRBJ1-2; D remains unclear. CDR1 and CDR2 (germline): MNHEY, SVGAGI. V lost 2 bases and J 9 bases, leaving 13 bases between the germline ends. The CDR3 is made up of 13 amino acids. Here the CDR3 DNA reads TGTGCCAGCAGTTACACGGGAGATCGGAGCTACACCTTC. This codes for CASSYTGDRSYTF.

The sample holds a few counts of this clonotype. In DNA, the CDR3 is TGTGCCTGGAGTCGGGGGGGTCCCTACAATGAGCAGTTCTTC. This codes for CAWSRGGPYNEQFF. The chain uses TRBV30 and TRBJ2-1, with TRBD2 identical over 8 bases. This CDR3 has 14 amino acids. The V segment lost 2 bases and the J segment 2 bases; nucleotides outside the gene matches: 2. The V gene's germline CDR1 is GTSNPN and CDR2 SVGIG (reference sequence).

This sequence joins TRBV10-3 and TRBJ2-7, with 9 bases identical to TRBD1. The V gene's germline CDR1 is ENHRY and CDR2 SYGVKD. The trim removed 6 bases at V and 6 bases at J, leaving 3 bases unmatched. The CDR3 runs 12 residues. The CDR3 sequence: CAIRDRGSEQYF. In nucleotides, the CDR3 is TGTGCCATCAGGGACAGGGGATCCGAGCAGTACTTC.

This clonotype was counted between two and nine times. The rearrangement joins TRBV12-3 or TRBV12-4 to TRBJ1-2; D unclear. Trimming pared 2 bases from V and 4 bases from J, leaving 8 bases between. There are 13 residues in the CDR3. The CDR3 nucleotides read TGTGCCAGCAGTTTATGGACTTCCTATGGCTACACCTTC. Its translation: CASSLWTSYGYTF.

This clonotype was recorded a few times. CDR3 sequence: CASSSSGQGEKGAPLHF. CDR3 nucleotide sequence: TGTGCCAGCAGTTCCTCCGGCCAGGGTGAAAAGGGGGCACCCCTCCACTTT. V usage is TRBV6-5 and J usage is TRBJ1-6; D is perhaps TRBD1 (6 bases). V was pared by 4 bases and J by 11 bases, with 24 bases between. CDR3 length: 17 amino acids. Germline V gene lookup returns CDR1 MNHEY and CDR2 SVGAGI.

The chain employs TRBV6-5 and TRBJ2-3; tentative D call: TRBD1 (5 bases). The CDR3 extends over 15 amino acids. The ends were cut back, 3 bases at V and 5 bases at J, with 15 bases in the middle. Germline V gene sequence: CDR1 MNHEY, CDR2 SVGAGI. Here the CDR3 DNA reads TGTGCCAGCAGTTATAGGGTGGGGCTTGGAGATACGCAGTATTTT. This gives the protein CASSYRVGLGDTQYF.

V usage is TRBV7-2 and J usage is TRBJ1-2; a weak D match, TRBD1 (6 bases). CDR1 is SGHTA, CDR2 FQGNSA, per germline. The CDR3 is 12 residues long. V was clipped by 4 bases and J by 8 bases, with 11 bases between them. The CDR3 protein is CASSSYRVGYTF. DNA of the CDR3: TGTGCCAGCAGCTCATACAGGGTCGGCTACACCTTC.

This clonotype was seen more than once but under ten times. The chain carries TRBV6-6 and TRBJ1-1, with 8 nucleotides matching TRBD1. The CDR3 sequence is 14 residues long. The J segment lost 6 bases and the V segment lost 5 bases, leaving 8 bases of the junction unmatched. Per the germline V gene, CDR1 is MNHNY and CDR2 is SVGAGI (reference sequence). The DNA of the CDR3 is TGTGCCAGCAGTCGTGGACAGGGTAGGGCTGAAGCTTTCTTT. Its protein is CASSRGQGRAEAFF.

In nucleotides, the CDR3 is TGTGCCAGTAGTCCTCGAAAGGGACAGGGACGTTCACCCCTCCACTTT. Translation: CASSPRKGQGRSPLHF. This rearrangement joins TRBV19 to TRBJ1-6; TRBD1 matches at 9 bases. The CDR3 consists of 16 residues. The junction had 11 bases not matched to a gene; V was cut back by 5 bases and J by 9 bases. The germline gives CDR1 LNHDA, CDR2 SQIVND (reference sequence).

The chain is built from TRBV5-4 and TRBJ1-2; D call uncertain. The CDR3 is 17 amino acids. V shed 3 bases and J shed 4 bases, with 22 bases lying between them. Germline CDR1 and CDR2: SGHNT and YYREEE (reference sequence). CDR3 in DNA: TGTGCCAGCAGCTGGTGGGCGGGCCTTTCGGTATCCTATGGCTACACCTTC. It specifies CASSWWAGLSVSYGYTF.

There are many counts of this clonotype. This chain's CDR3 is CASSSKPTDTQYF. Written as DNA, the CDR3 is TGTGCCAGCAGCTCTAAACCCACAGATACGCAGTATTTT. The chain employs TRBV11-2 and TRBJ2-3; D is unresolved. This CDR3 spans 13 amino acids. V lost 4 bases, J lost 2 bases, and 7 bases lay in between. From germline, CDR1 is SGHAT and CDR2 FQNNGV.

A note on this clonotype: A clone one base away is much larger, so this may be a read error. Without the conserved terminal phenylalanine or tryptophan, this CDR3 likely stems from a read error. The V gene is TRBV20-1, the J gene TRBJ1-1; D gene uncertain. CDR3 size: 13 residues. Germline CDR1 is DFQATT and CDR2 is SNEGSKA (reference sequence). Trimming removed 6 bases at V and 0 bases at J, with 11 bases between. The chain's CDR3 is CSAFGRVNTEAFL. The CDR3 coding sequence is TGCAGTGCCTTCGGACGGGTGAACACTGAAGCTTTCTTG.

This clonotype was observed a single time. This chain joins TRBV5-6 and TRBJ1-4; no definite D call. CDR1 is SGHDT and CDR2 is YYEEEE in the germline V gene. V lost 2 bases, J lost 4 bases, and 15 bases lay in between. The CDR3 has 16 amino acids. The CDR3 loop is CASSFGLDGINEKLFF. CDR3 DNA: TGTGCCAGCAGCTTCGGCTTGGACGGGATTAATGAAAAACTGTTTTTT.

The chain carries TRBV15 and TRBJ1-6; possible D gene TRBD1, 5 bases. CDR1 is LNHNV and CDR2 is YYDKDF in the germline V gene (reference sequence). The CDR3 has 15 amino acids. V was clipped by 1 base and J by 2 bases, with 6 bases between them. The CDR3 loop reads CATSRVGAYNSPLHF. CDR3 coding DNA: TGTGCCACCAGCAGAGTGGGGGCCTATAATTCACCCCTCCACTTT.